These 24 T cell receptor beta chains were all obtained from the same sample, sequenced in a study of cytomegalovirus exposure and HLA in healthy donors. Data came from immunoSEQ multiplex PCR; TCRdb stores just in-frame clones and leaves some out. In the table there are a few hundred thousand clones, about 86% of which are singletons. The source material was PBMCs. The receptors were sampled from a woman younger than 30 in good health and CMV-seronegative.

V is TRBV9 and J is TRBJ2-2; D is possibly TRBD1 (6 bases). Trimming removed 3 bases from V and 1 base from J, with 13 bases in between. The V gene's germline CDR1 is SGDLS and CDR2 YYNGEE. There are 16 residues in the CDR3. The CDR3 DNA is TGTGCCAGCAGCGATGGGGGCAGGGGGAACACCGGGGAGCTGTTTTTT. This translates into CASSDGGRGNTGELFF.

The genes are TRBV27 and TRBJ2-1; 15 bases are a match to TRBD2. CDR1 and CDR2 from the germline V gene are MNHEY and SMNVEV (reference sequence). This CDR3 spans 18 amino acids. Trimming at V came to 0 bases and at J to 6 bases, leaving 6 bases not matched to a gene. The CDR3: CASSLSGAGLAGGNEQFF. The CDR3, as DNA: TGTGCCAGCAGTTTATCAGGGGCGGGACTAGCGGGAGGCAATGAGCAGTTCTTC.

This chain links TRBV5-6 with TRBJ2-3, with 10 bases matching TRBD2. This CDR3 comprises 16 residues. With 5 bases clipped from V and 6 bases from J, the junction kept 12 bases outside the gene matches. From germline, CDR1 is SGHDT and CDR2 YYEEEE. The CDR3 is CASRRAQRGGGDTQYF. For the CDR3, the DNA is TGTGCCAGCAGACGCGCCCAGCGGGGGGGCGGGGATACGCAGTATTTT.

The chain links TRBV28 to TRBJ2-7; D is possibly TRBD1 (5 bases). Germline V gene lookup returns CDR1 MDHEN and CDR2 SYDVKM. This CDR3 has 13 residues. The ends were cut back, 4 bases at V and 0 bases at J, with 7 bases in the middle. The CDR3 protein is CASSYDSSYEQYF. CDR3 sequence (DNA): TGTGCCAGCAGTTACGACAGCTCCTACGAGCAGTACTTC.

The sample holds one count of this clone. This chain uses TRBV7-6 with TRBJ2-7; D is possibly TRBD2 (5 bases). The CDR3 totals 14 residues. Trimming pared 5 bases from V and 1 base from J, leaving 12 bases between. Germline V gene lookup returns CDR1 SGHVS and CDR2 FNYEAQ. The CDR3 DNA sequence: TGTGCCAGCAGCCAGTTAGGAGGTTCCTACGAGCAGTACTTC. Translating it yields CASSQLGGSYEQYF.

The chain links TRBV5-4 to TRBJ2-5; D remains ambiguous. V was cut by 2 bases and J by 3 bases, with 17 bases left in between. This CDR3 is built from 16 residues. From germline, CDR1 is SGHNT and CDR2 YYREEE (reference sequence). The CDR3 sequence is CASSFASVPLEETQYF. DNA of the CDR3: TGTGCCAGCAGCTTCGCCAGCGTCCCTTTGGAAGAGACCCAGTACTTC.

As to this clone: Other DNA variants within this sample encode the same CDR3. The rearrangement uses TRBV6-5 and TRBJ2-7, with no clear D. Germline loops: CDR1 MNHEY, CDR2 SVGAGI. This CDR3 has 14 residues. Between the trimmed V and J ends, which lost 0 bases and 2 bases, there was a span of 8 bases. CDR3 amino acids: CASSYSGLPYEQYF. The CDR3, as DNA: TGTGCCAGCAGTTACTCGGGCCTTCCCTACGAGCAGTACTTC.

This rearrangement joins TRBV30 to TRBJ1-2, with D tentatively TRBD1 (5 bases). This CDR3 is 17 amino acids long. V gave up 3 bases and J gave up 6 bases, with 26 bases separating them. Germline assignment: CDR1 GTSNPN and CDR2 SVGIG (reference sequence). The DNA for the CDR3 is TGTGCCTGGAGACCACCCCTGGTGCGCGGGGGGGAGAATGGCTACACCTTC. Its translation is CAWRPPLVRGGENGYTF.

CDR3 coding DNA: TGTGCCAGTAGTTATAGCTCCTACAATGAGCAGTTCTTC. It translates to CASSYSSYNEQFF. The chain is built from TRBV19 and TRBJ2-1, with D hard to call. The length of the CDR3 is 13 residues. The germline V gene has CDR1 LNHDA and CDR2 SQIVND (reference sequence). V lost 5 bases to trimming and J lost 0 bases, with 5 bases between them.

The V call is TRBV4-3, the J call TRBJ2-7; tentative D call: TRBD1 (6 bases). V dropped 0 bases and J dropped 5 bases, with 14 bases sitting between them. The CDR3 has 15 residues. Germline V gene sequence: CDR1 LGHNA, CDR2 YSLEER. This CDR3 is CASSQEGTNSHEQYF. The CDR3 region has the DNA TGCGCCAGCAGCCAAGAAGGGACAAACTCGCACGAGCAGTACTTC.

The chain carries TRBV27 and TRBJ1-2, with 8 positions matching TRBD1. Trimming cost V 6 bases and J 4 bases; bases outside gene matches: 10. The CDR3 extends over 15 amino acids. Germline-derived CDR1 and CDR2 are MNHEY and SMNVEV (reference sequence). The CDR3 reads CASRKPRGPSYGYTF. The CDR3 region has the DNA TGTGCCAGCAGAAAACCCAGGGGGCCCTCCTATGGCTACACCTTC.

This chain connects TRBV5-6 to TRBJ2-3; no clear D. Trimming took off 0 bases at V and 4 bases at J, with 6 bases between the two ends. Germline loops: CDR1 SGHDT, CDR2 YYEEEE. The CDR3 sequence is 13 residues long. The CDR3 DNA follows: TGTGCCAGCAGCTTGGCCAAGCCAGATACGCAGTATTTT. This encodes CASSLAKPDTQYF.

The chain has TRBV10-3 and TRBJ1-2; the match to TRBD1 covers 9 bases. CDR1 is ENHRY, CDR2 SYGVKD, per germline. CDR3 size: 14 residues. V gave up 7 bases and J gave up 2 bases; unmatched junction bases: 5. CDR3 coding DNA: TGTGCCATCACCCGGACAGGGGAGAACTATGGCTACACCTTC. Translating it yields CAITRTGENYGYTF.

The chain recombines TRBV29-1 with TRBJ2-7; D unclear. Germline V gene lookup returns CDR1 SQVTM and CDR2 ANQGSEA. The V and J ends lost 4 bases and 3 bases respectively, with 13 bases between them. The CDR3 is made up of 13 amino acids. In DNA form, the CDR3 reads TGCAGCGTTGGACTGCCTTACCTCTACGAGCAGTACTTC. The encoded protein is CSVGLPYLYEQYF.

The V gene is TRBV7-9, the J gene TRBJ2-2, with D possibly matching TRBD1 (6 bases). V was cut by 5 bases and J by 0 bases, with 13 bases left in between. This CDR3 contains 16 residues. Germline V gene data show CDR1 as SEHNR and CDR2 as FQNEAQ (reference sequence). The CDR3 DNA follows: TGTGCCAGCAGCACCGCCGGGACACCGAACACCGGGGAGCTGTTTTTT. This encodes CASSTAGTPNTGELFF.

V usage is TRBV30 and J usage is TRBJ2-1; possible D gene TRBD2, 5 bases. With 4 bases removed from V and 3 bases from J, the gap between germline ends came to 16 bases. The CDR3 is made up of 15 amino acids. Germline V gene sequence: CDR1 GTSNPN, CDR2 SVGIG (reference sequence). The CDR3 nucleotides read TGTGCCTGGACCCTAAGGAGGCACTTCTACAATGAGCAGTTCTTC. This gives the protein CAWTLRRHFYNEQFF.

The genes are TRBV10-2 and TRBJ2-1; maybe TRBD2 (5 bases). Trimming left V 8 bases short and J 3 bases short, with 11 bases between. Per germline, CDR1 WSHSY and CDR2 SAAADI. This CDR3 spans 13 amino acids. The CDR3 here is CASEEASYNEQFF. Here the CDR3 DNA reads TGCGCCAGCGAGGAGGCTAGCTACAATGAGCAGTTCTTC.

The chain has TRBV6-1 and TRBJ1-3; D ambiguous. CDR1 and CDR2 (germline): MNHNS, SASEGT. The CDR3 extends over 14 amino acids. Trimming shortened V by 2 bases and J by 3 bases, and 8 bases separated the two germline ends. The CDR3, as DNA: TGTGCCAGCAGTGAACGGGTTGGTGGAAACACCATATATTTT. It codes for CASSERVGGNTIYF.

V usage is TRBV28 and J usage is TRBJ1-1, with D possibly TRBD1 on 5 matching bases. CDR3 length: 14 amino acids. CDR1 and CDR2 from the germline V gene are MDHEN and SYDVKM. V was cut by 3 bases and J by 8 bases, with 16 bases left in between. CDR3 sequence: CASSLLRAENEAFF. The DNA of the CDR3 is TGTGCCAGCAGTTTGCTCAGGGCAGAAAACGAAGCTTTCTTT.

This chain links TRBV2 with TRBJ1-6; 11 bases agree with TRBD1. Unmatched junction bases numbered 2, after V lost 7 bases and J lost 15 bases. Germline assignment: CDR1 SNHLY and CDR2 FYNNEI. The CDR3 spans 11 residues. CDR3 loop: CASTDRGLLHF. Here the CDR3 DNA reads TGTGCCAGCACGGACAGGGGGCTCCTCCACTTT.

The chain recombines TRBV5-1 with TRBJ2-2, with D possibly being TRBD1 (6 bases). Germline V lookup: CDR1 SGHRS, CDR2 YFSETQ. This CDR3 region has 16 residues. V lost 0 bases to trimming and J lost 5 bases, with 14 bases between them. The CDR3 protein is CASSLDAGARTGELFF. The CDR3 DNA reads as TGCGCCAGCAGCTTGGATGCAGGGGCAAGAACCGGGGAGCTGTTTTTT.

The chain links TRBV6-5 to TRBJ2-5; TRBD2 matches 15 bases. The CDR3 sequence is 15 residues long. In germline, CDR1 is MNHEY, CDR2 SVGAGI. V was clipped by 2 bases and J by 10 bases; unmatched bases: 5. DNA of the CDR3: TGTGCCAGCAGTTACACCGGACTAGCGGGAGGGGGCCAGTACTTC. This gives the protein CASSYTGLAGGGQYF.

This chain joins TRBV5-1 and TRBJ1-4, with 7 nucleotides matching TRBD1. The CDR3 loop spans 17 amino acids. Losses at the gene ends were 0 bases for V and 8 bases for J; bases not matched to a gene: 13. CDR1 SGHRS and CDR2 YFSETQ come from the germline V gene. CDR3 sequence (DNA): TGCGCCAGCAGCTTGGGTGACTCCGCGACAGGGAGGGAAAAACTGTTTTTT. Translating it yields CASSLGDSATGREKLFF. Full variable domain (rest looked up from reference TRBV5-1 and TRBJ1-4): KAGVTQTPRYLIKTRGQQVTLSCSPISGHRSVSWYQQTPGQGLQFLFEYFSETQRNKGNFPGRFSGRQFSNSRSEMNVSTLELGDSALYLCASSLGDSATGREKLFFGSGTQLSVL.

This chain joins TRBV7-8 and TRBJ2-1; 13 bases agree with TRBD2. The CDR3 spans 16 residues. CDR1 is SGHVS, CDR2 FQNEAQ, per germline. V lost 3 bases, J lost 12 bases, and 11 bases stayed unmatched. The CDR3 DNA is TGTGCCAGCAGCTTGGTAGGGACTAGCGGGGTCCTTGGGCAGTTCTTC. Translating it yields CASSLVGTSGVLGQFF.